These T cell receptor beta chains were read from a single sample in a study of beta chain features in type 1 diabetes. Assay: immunoSEQ multiplex PCR; the TCRdb copy retains only in-frame clones and omits some. The repertoire holds 330,000 or so clones, with roughly 12% as singletons. The specimen sequenced was naive CD4+ T cells from blood. These TCRs come from a woman between 18 and 30 years old with type 1 diabetes. The CDR3 runs from the conserved cysteine through the conserved F or W. The D gene is left open where the match is weak. Rows may omit the clone size; those that give it use once, few, many or a size class.

size	V	D	J	DNA	CDR3
few	TRBV19	NA	TRBJ1-5	TGTGCCAGTAGTATGGACGGGACTTCCAATCAGCCCCAGCATTTT	CASSMDGTSNQPQHF
few	TRBV6-5	NA	TRBJ2-5	TGTGCCAGCAGTTACTCGTTCCAGGGTCCCGGGGAGACCCAGTACTTC	CASSYSFQGPGETQYF
few	TRBV15	NA	TRBJ1-2	TGTGCCACCAGCAGAACAGGGATCTATGGCTACACCTTC	CATSRTGIYGYTF
few	TRBV5-1	NA	TRBJ2-1	TGCGCCAGCAGCTTCGTCGCGTCGGGCAATGAGCAGTTCTTC	CASSFVASGNEQFF
few	TRBV29-1	NA	TRBJ1-2	TGCAGCGTTGAAGATTCCCACAGCTATGGCTACACCTTC	CSVEDSHSYGYTF
few	TRBV19	NA	TRBJ1-2	TGTGCCAGTAGTATACCGGGAAATGGCTACACCTTC	CASSIPGNGYTF
NA	TRBV19	TRBD1	TRBJ2-3	TGTGCCAGTAGACGACAGGGCGATACGCAGTATTTT	CASRRQGDTQYF
NA	TRBV9	TRBD1	TRBJ1-2	TGTGCCAGCAGCGTCCTAACAGGGGGCTTAAGTGGCTACACCTTC	CASSVLTGGLSGYTF
few	TRBV7-2	NA	TRBJ2-1	TGTGCCAGCAGCTTAGCGCACAGCGGAGGCGATGAGCAGTTCTTC	CASSLAHSGGDEQFF
few	TRBV6-5	TRBD2	TRBJ2-7	TGTGCCAGCAGTTACGTTGCTAGCGGGGACTACGAGCAGTACTTC	CASSYVASGDYEQYF
NA	TRBV20-1	NA	TRBJ2-7	TGCAGTGCTATTAGTTTCCGCGAGCAGTACTTC	CSAISFREQYF
NA	TRBV27	NA	TRBJ2-7	TGTGCCTCCAGGGACTTCTCCTACGAGCAGTACTTC	CASRDFSYEQYF
NA	TRBV15	NA	TRBJ2-6	TGTGCCACCAGCAGAGATGGGGGACTTCGGGCTGGGGCCAACGTCCTGACTTTC	CATSRDGGLRAGANVLTF
few	TRBV7-9	TRBD1	TRBJ1-5	TGTGCCAGCAGCCTGACAGGGGCCCCCAATCAGCCCCAGCATTTT	CASSLTGAPNQPQHF
NA	TRBV5-6	NA	TRBJ2-1	TGTGCCAGCAGCTTGGGACAGACCCCTGGCAATGAGCAGTTCTTC	CASSLGQTPGNEQFF
NA	TRBV5-4	TRBD1	TRBJ2-7	TGTGCCAGCAGCTTGGGAGGACAGGGGGCGGATGAGCAGTACTTC	CASSLGGQGADEQYF
NA	TRBV7-2	TRBD1	TRBJ2-7	TGTGCCAGCAGCTTAGGACAGGGGCTATCCTACGAGCAGTACTTC	CASSLGQGLSYEQYF
few	TRBV25-1	NA	TRBJ1-2	TGTGCCAGCAGTGCTAACAACGGAGTTAACTATGGCTACACCTTC	CASSANNGVNYGYTF
few	TRBV7-2	NA	TRBJ2-3	TGTGCCAGCAGCAGGCGACTAGACGGCACCTCGGATACGCAGTATTTT	CASSRRLDGTSDTQYF
few	TRBV7-2	TRBD1	TRBJ1-2	TGTGCCAGCAGCAGTGGACAGGGGTCGGGTGGCTACACCTTC	CASSSGQGSGGYTF
NA	TRBV5-4	NA	TRBJ1-2	TGTGCCAGCAGCTTGGGGTCGAGGACAGTTTCTGGAGGCTACACCTTC	CASSLGSRTVSGGYTF
once	TRBV30	NA	TRBJ1-5	TGTGCCTGGAGTGTCGGAGGGGACGGTCAGCCCCAGCATTTT	CAWSVGGDGQPQHF
NA	TRBV5-4	TRBD1	TRBJ1-1	TGTGCCAGCAGCGTCGACAGGGGAGACACTGAAGCTTTCTTT	CASSVDRGDTEAFF
NA	TRBV7-2	NA	TRBJ2-1	TGTGCCAGCAGCTTAGAGCCCGGTCGGGATGAGCAGTTCTTC	CASSLEPGRDEQFF
NA	TRBV5-1	NA	TRBJ1-3	TGCGCCAGCAGCATCCCACAGGGAAACTCTGGAAACACCATATATTTT	CASSIPQGNSGNTIYF
few	TRBV5-8	NA	TRBJ2-3	TGTGCCAGCAGCTTGACGAGTAGCACAGATACGCAGTATTTT	CASSLTSSTDTQYF
NA	TRBV29-1	NA	TRBJ2-7	TGCAGCGTTGGAGCTAGCGTCGACTACGAGCAGTACTTC	CSVGASVDYEQYF
few	TRBV7-3	TRBD2	TRBJ2-3	TGTGCCAGCAGCCACTCTAGCGGGCGCACAGATACGCAGTATTTT	CASSHSSGRTDTQYF
few	TRBV25-1	NA	TRBJ2-7	TGTGCCAGCAGTGAATATATTGGGGCAGGGTCCCACGAGCAGTACTTC	CASSEYIGAGSHEQYF
NA	TRBV19	TRBD1	TRBJ1-2	TGTGCCAGTGAACAGGGGTCTCACTATGGCTACACCTTC	CASEQGSHYGYTF
NA	TRBV20-1	NA	TRBJ2-5	TGCAGTGCTGGTGGGGCCGAGACCCAGTACTTC	CSAGGAETQYF
NA	TRBV6-5	TRBD1	TRBJ2-7	TGTGCCAGCAGAAGACAGGGGGGCCACGAGCAGTACTTC	CASRRQGGHEQYF
NA	TRBV10-3	NA	TRBJ2-2	TGTGCCATCAGTGAGCGGGAGAACACCGGGGAGCTGTTTTTT	CAISERENTGELFF
NA	TRBV7-2	NA	TRBJ1-2	TGTGCCAGCAGCTTAGCCAGGCAGGCCTATGGCTACACCTTC	CASSLARQAYGYTF
NA	TRBV7-6	TRBD1	TRBJ2-7	TGTGCCAGCTCACGGGACAGCTCCTACGAGCAGTACTTC	CASSRDSSYEQYF
NA	TRBV7-9	NA	TRBJ2-7	TGTGCCAGCAGCTTAGCCCCCCGGGTAAGCGAGCAGTACTTC	CASSLAPRVSEQYF
few	TRBV6-1	NA	TRBJ2-7	TGTGCCAGCAGTGCGGACAAGCTCCCCCCCGGTCTCGAGCAGTACTTC	CASSADKLPPGLEQYF
NA	TRBV29-1	TRBD1	TRBJ1-2	TGCAGCGTTGGACAGGGTCGTGGCTACACCTTC	CSVGQGRGYTF
few	TRBV27	TRBD1	TRBJ2-5	TGTGCCAGCAAGTCTGGGGGACAGGGAGAAGAGACCCAGTACTTC	CASKSGGQGEETQYF
NA	TRBV4-1	NA	TRBJ1-3	TGCGCCAGCAGCCGCAGTCCTGGAAACACCATATATTTT	CASSRSPGNTIYF
few	TRBV18	TRBD1	TRBJ2-7	TGTGCCAGCTCACCACGGCCGGGACAGGGAACGGGTGAGCAGTACTTC	CASSPRPGQGTGEQYF
few	TRBV5-1	TRBD2	TRBJ2-1	TGCGCCAGCAGCGAAGACGGGACTAGCGCCTACAATGAGCAGTTCTTC	CASSEDGTSAYNEQFF
few	TRBV14	NA	TRBJ2-7	TGTGCCAGCAGCCAAGACAGGATCGGGCAGTACTTC	CASSQDRIGQYF
few	TRBV7-2	TRBD2	TRBJ2-1	TGTGCCAGCAGCTTGGCGGGAGCGAATGAGCAGTTCTTC	CASSLAGANEQFF
few	TRBV7-2	NA	TRBJ2-7	TGTGCCAGCAGCTTAGGAGGAGATCAGTACTTC	CASSLGGDQYF
NA	TRBV10-3	NA	TRBJ1-2	TGTGCCATCAGTGAGTCGCCCGTGACAGATTATGGCTACACCTTC	CAISESPVTDYGYTF
few	TRBV7-9	TRBD1	TRBJ1-2	TGTGCCAGCAGCTCCCCTACGGGACAGGACTATGGCTACACCTTC	CASSSPTGQDYGYTF
few	TRBV5-1	NA	TRBJ2-7	TGCGCCAGCAGCTCGGGACTCTTTGCGATCTACGAGCAGTACTTC	CASSSGLFAIYEQYF
few	TRBV9	NA	TRBJ1-1	TGTGCCAGCAGCGGACTTGGGGGGACTGAAGCTTTCTTT	CASSGLGGTEAFF
NA	TRBV7-2	TRBD1	TRBJ2-5	TGTGCCAGCAGCCTGGGACAGCAAGAGACCCAGTACTTC	CASSLGQQETQYF
NA	TRBV5-4	TRBD2	TRBJ2-5	TGTGCCAGCAGCTTGACCCTAGCGGGAGAACAAGAGACCCAGTACTTC	CASSLTLAGEQETQYF
few	TRBV5-4	NA	TRBJ2-2	TGTGCCAGCAGCTTCGAGACCGGGGAGCTGTTTTTT	CASSFETGELFF
NA	TRBV4-1	TRBD2	TRBJ2-1	TGCGCCAGCAGCTATCAACTAGCGGGGGTCTACAATGAGCAGTTCTTC	CASSYQLAGVYNEQFF
NA	TRBV7-8	NA	TRBJ1-2	TGTGCCAGCACCCCCAGGCCGGACAGCTATGGCTACACCTTC	CASTPRPDSYGYTF
NA	TRBV7-3	TRBD2	TRBJ2-1	TGTGCCAGCAGCCTAGCACTAGCGGGGTACAATGAGCAGTTCTTC	CASSLALAGYNEQFF
NA	TRBV7-8	NA	TRBJ2-3	TGTGCCAGCTGGCCCTTAGCACCCGTCGGCACAGATACGCAGTATTTT	CASWPLAPVGTDTQYF
NA	TRBV7-9	TRBD1	TRBJ2-3	TGTGCCAGCAGCCGGGACAGGTACACAGATACGCAGTATTTT	CASSRDRYTDTQYF
NA	TRBV7-2	NA	TRBJ2-4	TGTGCCAGCAGCTTAGGCAGGGAGGACATTCAGTACTTC	CASSLGREDIQYF